The TCR beta chain described here comes from a study of blood T cell repertoires in COVID-19. With 3 bases removed from V and 0 bases from J, the gap between germline ends came to 14 bases. Germline CDR1 LGHNT, CDR2 FRNRAP. The CDR3 is 17 residues long. As originally analysed: From reference gene primer amplification, estimates of nucleated cell counts were derived. The assay was immunoSEQ multiplex PCR, and TCRdb's table has in-frame clones only and misses some. That table is the source of V, J and clone size, and D and trimming were worked out from the DNA. Of a few hundred thousand clones in the sample, about 86% were seen once.

The chain joins TRBV12-5 to TRBJ2-2; D might be TRBD2 (6 bases). Input material: peripheral blood. This clonotype was sampled from a woman in her 30s who had recovered from COVID-19. In nucleotides, the CDR3 is TGTGCTAGTGGTTTCCCCGCTAGCGCCTCGAACACCGGGGAGCTGTTTTTT. This gives the protein CASGFPASASNTGELFF.